The clone carrying this T cell receptor beta chain was observed a handful of times. Original processing methods: Nucleated cell counts were estimated from reference gene primer amplification. Here immunoSEQ multiplex PCR was the method, and the copy in TCRdb shows in-frame clones only, minus some. From that table come the V and J calls and clone size; the DNA was used to work out D and trimming. The data contain some 200,000 clones, approximately 81% of them singletons. This CDR3 has 14 amino acids. V was pared by 1 base and J by 0 bases, with 8 bases between. CDR1 and CDR2 (germline): SGHRS, YFSETQ. The entry originates in a study of blood T cell repertoires in COVID-19. About the research overall: Nucleic acid was either cDNA or gDNA, and it came from T cells, B-cell-depleted T cells, or PBMCs.

One Seattle source followed patients from active infection through their disease course. This clonotype originated in an elderly woman with COVID-19, enrolled during active disease. The genes are TRBV5-1 and TRBJ2-7; D may be TRBD2 (6 bases). Sequencing used peripheral blood. CDR3 nucleotide sequence: TGCGCCAGCAGCTTGATGGGGGGCTCCTACGAGCAGTACTTC. Amino acids: CASSLMGGSYEQYF.